What follows are 30 T cell receptor beta chains derived from one specimen sequenced in a study of T cells in women clearing cervical HPV infection. The method was immunoSEQ multiplex PCR; TCRdb's version includes in-frame clones alone and lacks a portion of them. The sample totals around 30,000 clones; its top ten clones hold approximately 3%. The sequenced material came from blood buffy coat. The receptors come from a woman between 18 and 70 years old with a cervical HPV16 infection that either progressed to CIN3+ or cleared (not recorded which).

A note on this clone: The read falls 3 residues short of the CDR3 end, and the missing part is taken from the germline J gene. V and J are TRBV20-1 and TRBJ2-6; no clear D. The CDR3 loop spans 17 amino acids. Germline V gene data show CDR1 as DFQATT and CDR2 as SNEGSKA (reference sequence). Trimming pared 6 bases from V and 0 bases from J, leaving 18 bases between. This CDR3 reads CSAPPQTAISGANVLTF. The sequenced CDR3 bases are TGCAGTGCCCCACCCCAGACTGCCATCTCTGGGGCCAACGTC.

As regards this clone: The CDR3 goes on 3 residues after the read ends, and that part is filled in from the germline J gene. This rearrangement joins TRBV4-1 to TRBJ2-4; D unresolved. The germline V gene encodes CDR1 MGHRA and CDR2 YSYEKL. This CDR3 comprises 18 residues. The DNA read from the CDR3 is TGCGCCAGCAGCCAAGCCCCTAGATCCCCAGTAGCTAACTATGGT. As protein: CASSQAPRSPVANYG. The complete CDR3 sequence is CASSQAPRSPVANYGQYF.

To note about this clone: The read stops 3 residues short of the end of the CDR3; the missing end is completed from the germline J gene. The V and J genes are TRBV2 and TRBJ2-4; perhaps TRBD1 as D (9 bases). The germline V gene has CDR1 SNHLY and CDR2 FYNNEI. The CDR3 extends over 16 amino acids. The CDR3 sequence is CASRRDSGTGSYGQYF. The CDR3 DNA, read in part, is TGTGCCAGCAGACGAGATAGCGGGACAGGGAGCTATGGT.

Remarks on this clone: The CDR3 end is not reached by the read, which stops 3 residues before it; the germline J gene fills it in. J is TRBJ1-2 and V is TRBV2, with a tentative D call TRBD1 (5 bases). Germline V gives CDR1 SNHLY, CDR2 FYNNEI. The CDR3 contains 15 residues. The covered CDR3 bases are TGTGCCAGTACGACGCCTAGCGGGGGAGCCTACGAC. Its protein product is CASTTPSGGAYD. The entire CDR3 protein is CASTTPSGGAYDYTF.

Of note for this clone: The CDR3 extends 3 residues past the end of the read, so its final part is completed from the germline J gene. This rearrangement joins TRBV7-9 to TRBJ2-1; 10 bases fit TRBD1. The CDR3 length is 14 residues. The junction had 8 bases not matched to a gene; V was cut back by 10 bases and J by 5 bases. CDR1 and CDR2 (germline): SEHNR, FQNEAQ (reference sequence). The CDR3 DNA, read in part, is TGTGCCACAGGGACAGGGGAGTACCACAATGAG. It codes for CATGTGEYHNE. The complete CDR3 protein is CATGTGEYHNEQFF.

With regard to this clone: The DNA ends 3 residues before the CDR3 does, and the rest of the CDR3 is filled in from the germline J gene. V is TRBV7-3 and J is TRBJ2-3, with 10 bases matching TRBD2. Germline V gene lookup returns CDR1 SGHTA and CDR2 FQGTGA. The length of the CDR3 is 15 residues. The CDR3 loop is CASSVSGGARETQYF. Incomplete CDR3 DNA: TGTGCCAGCAGCGTAAGCGGGGGGGCCCGGGAGACG.

Note on this clone: The read terminates 3 residues ahead of where the CDR3 ends, so the germline J gene completes it. The gene calls are TRBV19 and TRBJ2-4; TRBD1 might be the D (6 bases). Per germline, CDR1 LNHDA and CDR2 SQIVND (reference sequence). This CDR3 has 17 amino acids. CDR3 protein: CASSKPLETGISYGQYF. The CDR3 bases that were read are TGTGCCAGTAGTAAGCCCTTGGAGACAGGCATCAGCTATGGT.

Comment on this clone: With the read ending 3 residues before the CDR3 end, the germline J gene is used to fill in that end. V gene TRBV10-3 combines with J gene TRBJ1-2, with D unclear. This CDR3 is 13 amino acids long. Germline CDR1 ENHRY, CDR2 SYGVKD. The CDR3 sequence: CAIRKPSEIGYTF. The covered CDR3 bases are TGTGCCATCCGAAAGCCGTCTGAAATAGGC.

With regard to this clone: The read is 3 residues too short to cover the CDR3 end, so that end is filled in from the germline J gene. The chain uses TRBV10-1 and TRBJ2-1, with D possibly matching TRBD2 (6 bases). The CDR3 is 14 residues long. V dropped 10 bases and J dropped 6 bases, with 19 bases sitting between them. Germline V gene data show CDR1 as WNHNN and CDR2 as SYGVQD (reference sequence). CDR3 residues: CATPQGLYCNEQFF. The sequenced part of the CDR3 DNA is TGCGCCACCCCTCAGGGACTTTACTGCAATGAG.

As concerns this clone: The CDR3 end is not reached by the read, which stops 3 residues before it; the germline J gene fills it in. The V and J genes are TRBV20-1 and TRBJ2-3; tentatively, D is TRBD1 (5 bases). The CDR3 covers 11 residues. V dropped 7 bases and J dropped 3 bases, with 8 bases sitting between them. Looked up from germline, CDR1 is DFQATT and CDR2 is SNEGSKA (reference sequence). The covered CDR3 bases are TGCAGTGTAGGGGTGACAGATACG. It yields the protein CSVGVTDT. The entire CDR3 protein is CSVGVTDTQYF.

Concerning this clone itself: The CDR3 extends 3 residues past the end of the read, so its final part is completed from the germline J gene. This chain links TRBV20-1 with TRBJ2-2, with D perhaps TRBD2 (6 bases). CDR3 length: 13 amino acids. Looked up from germline, CDR1 is DFQATT and CDR2 is SNEGSKA (reference sequence). V lost 3 bases, J lost 4 bases, and 9 bases lay in between. The sequenced CDR3 bases are TGCAGTGCTAGGGCCGGGGGCACCGGGGAG. Encoded protein: CSARAGGTGE. The full CDR3 is CSARAGGTGELFF.

With regard to this clone: The CDR3 end is not reached by the read, which stops 3 residues before it; the germline J gene fills it in. The chain recombines TRBV2 with TRBJ1-2; weak D call: TRBD1 (5 bases). Germline assignment: CDR1 SNHLY and CDR2 FYNNEI. The CDR3 contains 15 residues. CDR3 DNA, as far as it was read: TGTGCCAGCAACGGGAGGGGAATCTCCAAAAACATC. This codes for CASNGRGISKNI. The whole CDR3 is CASNGRGISKNIYTF.

Turning to this clone: Coverage ceases 3 residues before the CDR3 finishes, and the germline J gene fills in the end. This chain connects TRBV20-1 to TRBJ2-5; the match to TRBD2 covers 7 bases. The junction had 4 bases not matched to a gene; V was cut back by 2 bases and J by 1 base. Germline V gives CDR1 DFQATT, CDR2 SNEGSKA (reference sequence). The CDR3 is 14 amino acids. The part of the CDR3 DNA that was read is TGCAGTGCTAGATCCGGACTAGTCCAAGAGACC. Protein product: CSARSGLVQET. The whole CDR3 protein is CSARSGLVQETQYF.

In regard to this clone: From the germline J gene comes the end of the CDR3, since the read stops 3 residues before it. The chain uses TRBV30 and TRBJ1-1, with TRBD1 matching 7 bases. The junction had 5 bases not matched to a gene; V was cut back by 7 bases and J by 0 bases. The CDR3 spans 13 residues. Germline V gives CDR1 GTSNPN, CDR2 SVGIG (reference sequence). Here the CDR3 reads CAYNRGLNTEAFF. The CDR3 DNA, read in part, is TGTGCCTATAACAGGGGCCTGAACACTGAA.

Concerning this clone: Read coverage stops 3 residues before the CDR3 terminus; the germline J gene supplies the remainder. The rearrangement uses TRBV18 and TRBJ2-1, with 9 bases aligning to TRBD2. Losses at the gene ends were 0 bases for V and 0 bases for J; bases not matched to a gene: 6. Germline CDR1 is KGHSH and CDR2 is LQKENI. CDR3 length: 18 amino acids. CDR3 sequence: CASSPPGAGGSSYNEQFF. The CDR3 bases that were read are TGTGCCAGCTCACCACCAGGAGCGGGGGGCAGCTCCTACAATGAG.

Turning to this clone: The missing CDR3 end, 3 residues past where the read stops, is filled in from the germline J gene. The chain is built from TRBV9 and TRBJ1-6; 7 bases line up with TRBD1. Germline CDR1 is SGDLS and CDR2 is YYNGEE. Losses at the gene ends were 2 bases for V and 6 bases for J; bases not matched to a gene: 2. The CDR3 covers 14 residues. The chain's CDR3 is CASSVGTANSPLHF. The CDR3 DNA, read in part, is TGTGCCAGCAGCGTTGGGACAGCTAATTCACCC. The whole variable domain, remainder taken from reference TRBV9 and TRBJ1-6, is DSGVTQTPKHLITATGQRVTLRCSPRSGDLSVYWYQQSLDQGLQFLIQYYNGEERAKGNILERFSAQQFPDLHSELNLSSLELGDSALYFCASSVGTANSPLHFGNGTRLTVT.

About this clone: The read halts 3 residues ahead of the CDR3 end, with the missing end drawn from the germline J gene. This sequence joins TRBV4-2 and TRBJ2-7; maybe TRBD2 (6 bases). CDR3 length: 14 amino acids. CDR1 LGHNA and CDR2 YNFKEQ come from the germline V gene. V was pared by 2 bases and J by 5 bases, with 13 bases between. The CDR3 bases that were read are TGTGCCAGCAGCCAAAGGGGAGGCCTCGACGAG. As protein: CASSQRGGLDE. The complete CDR3 sequence is CASSQRGGLDEQYF.

Notes on this clone: Read sequence stops 3 residues before the CDR3 end, and the germline J gene provides the missing end. The rearrangement joins TRBV5-1 to TRBJ2-5, with a possible D match to TRBD1 (5 bases). The CDR3 extends over 14 amino acids. Per the germline V gene, CDR1 is SGHRS and CDR2 is YFSETQ. The DNA read from the CDR3 is TGCGCCAGCAGCAAAGGGGCTCCCCCAGATACC. Translating it yields CASSKGAPPDT. The entire CDR3 sequence reads CASSKGAPPDTQYF.

As to this clone: The CDR3 is cut off 3 residues early in the read; its end comes from the germline J gene. This sequence joins TRBV2 and TRBJ1-4; a weak D match, TRBD1 (6 bases). Germline-derived CDR1 and CDR2 are SNHLY and FYNNEI. The CDR3 has 13 amino acids. V was cut by 7 bases and J by 7 bases, with 13 bases left in between. The sequenced CDR3 bases are TGTGCCAGCATTTTTCAGGGGAGTGAAAAA. Its translation is CASIFQGSEK. The CDR3 in full is CASIFQGSEKLFF.

Remarks on this clone: Read coverage stops 3 residues before the CDR3 terminus; the germline J gene supplies the remainder. The chain links TRBV5-1 to TRBJ1-5; D perhaps matches TRBD1 (5 bases). The V gene lost 4 bases and the J gene lost 6 bases, with 17 bases spanning the gap. This CDR3 is built from 15 residues. The germline V gene encodes CDR1 SGHRS and CDR2 YFSETQ. CDR3 protein: CASSQGPLQGQPQHF. CDR3 DNA, as far as it was read: TGCGCCAGCAGCCAAGGGCCCCTTCAGGGTCAGCCC. The full variable domain, completed using reference TRBV5-1 and TRBJ1-5, is KAGVTQTPRYLIKTRGQQVTLSCSPISGHRSVSWYQQTPGQGLQFLFEYFSETQRNKGNFPGRFSGRQFSNSRSEMNVSTLELGDSALYLCASSQGPLQGQPQHFGDGTRLSIL.

Details on this clone: The sequence runs out 3 residues before the end of the CDR3; the remainder is reconstructed from the germline J gene. V is TRBV5-1 and J is TRBJ1-5; 7 bases are a match to TRBD1. Germline CDR1 is SGHRS and CDR2 is YFSETQ. The V segment lost 0 bases and the J segment 5 bases; nucleotides outside the gene matches: 8. The CDR3 runs 16 residues. The part of the CDR3 DNA that was read is TGCGCCAGCAGCTTGGCCCCAGGGGGTGCGGATCAGCCC. Amino acids: CASSLAPGGADQP. The whole CDR3 sequence is CASSLAPGGADQPQHF.

About this clone itself: The CDR3 end falls 3 residues outside the read, so it is completed with the germline J gene. The chain carries TRBV12-3 or TRBV12-4 and TRBJ2-4; D tentatively fits TRBD1 or TRBD2 (7 bases each). This CDR3 has 16 residues. CDR3 sequence: CASSRQGGGTQETQYF. CDR3 DNA (partial): TGTGCCAGCAGTCGACAGGGAGGGGGAACCCAAGAGACT.

Regarding this clone: With the read ending 3 residues before the CDR3 end, the germline J gene is used to fill in that end. The chain is built from TRBV19 and TRBJ2-3; possibly TRBD1 for D (6 bases). CDR1 is LNHDA and CDR2 is SQIVND in the germline V gene (reference sequence). The germline V and J ends were trimmed by 5 bases and 1 base, with 13 bases remaining between them. CDR3 length: 15 amino acids. The CDR3 here is CASSLLRGGTDTQYF. Partial CDR3 DNA: TGTGCCAGTAGTTTGCTCAGGGGAGGCACAGATACG.

Remarks on this clone: The read falls 3 residues short of the CDR3 end, and the missing part is taken from the germline J gene. The gene calls are TRBV19 and TRBJ2-1; 8 nucleotides match TRBD2. There are 16 residues in the CDR3. Germline values: CDR1 LNHDA, CDR2 SQIVND (reference sequence). With V trimmed by 6 bases and J by 7 bases, 14 bases remained unmatched. The CDR3 loop reads CASRTGRRGAFNEQFF. Incomplete CDR3 DNA: TGTGCCAGTAGGACCGGCCGGCGGGGGGCTTTTAATGAG.

As to this clone: The read halts 3 residues ahead of the CDR3 end, with the missing end drawn from the germline J gene. The chain couples TRBV7-3 to TRBJ1-6; D gene ambiguous. Deletions cut 2 bases from V and 8 bases from J, with 7 bases between. CDR1 is SGHTA, CDR2 FQGTGA, per germline. The CDR3 covers 13 residues. CDR3 amino acids: CASSLGRDSPLHF. The sequenced part of the CDR3 DNA is TGTGCCAGCAGCTTAGGTCGGGATTCACCC.

On this clone itself: The read terminates 3 residues before the CDR3 end, so the remaining end is supplied by the germline J gene. The J gene is TRBJ2-5, the V gene TRBV7-3; a weak D match, TRBD2 (6 bases). V was clipped by 4 bases and J by 2 bases, with 8 bases between them. The CDR3 sequence is 13 residues long. In germline, CDR1 is SGHTA, CDR2 FQGTGA. The CDR3 is CASSYGTQETQYF. The part of the CDR3 DNA that was read is TGTGCCAGCAGCTACGGGACTCAAGAGACC.

CDR3 residues: CASSVTSGGAATQYF. The CDR3 DNA, read in part, is TGTGCCAGCAGTGTAACTAGCGGGGGGGCGGCCACG. This chain joins TRBV2 and TRBJ2-3; 13 bases align to TRBD2. The CDR3 extends 3 residues past the end of the read, so its final part is completed from the germline J gene. The V gene's germline CDR1 is SNHLY and CDR2 FYNNEI. This CDR3 comprises 15 residues.

For this clone: Coverage ceases 3 residues before the CDR3 finishes, and the germline J gene fills in the end. The chain carries TRBV10-3 and TRBJ2-1; TRBD2 agrees at 12 bases. Germline V gene data show CDR1 as ENHRY and CDR2 as SYGVKD. V dropped 3 bases and J dropped 4; count of bases not matched to a gene: 4. The CDR3 contains 16 residues. The CDR3 sequence is CAISDSTSGGYNEQFF. CDR3 bases read: TGTGCCATCAGTGACTCGACTAGCGGGGGTTACAATGAG.

Of note for this clone: Sequencing ends 3 residues short of the CDR3 end; the germline J gene provides the rest. This chain uses TRBV12-3 or TRBV12-4 with TRBJ1-4; D may be TRBD1 (5 bases). The CDR3 length is 13 residues. CDR3 amino acids: CASSLRDSTKLFF. The covered CDR3 bases are TGTGCCAGCAGTTTACGGGACTCCACGAAA.

Concerning this clone itself: The read finishes 3 residues shy of the CDR3 end, and the germline J gene is used to complete it. The chain recombines TRBV18 with TRBJ2-6, with D maybe TRBD1 (6 bases). There are 17 residues in the CDR3. Between the trimmed V and J ends, which lost 0 bases and 4 bases, there was a span of 13 bases. Germline V lookup: CDR1 KGHSH, CDR2 LQKENI. The CDR3: CASSPPSGAAGANVLTF. The sequenced CDR3 bases are TGTGCCAGCTCACCACCGTCAGGGGCGGCCGGGGCCAACGTC.